A selection of T cell receptor beta chains follows, all from one sample in a study of T cell responses to AZD1222 COVID-19 vaccine. Some clones are missing from TCRdb's copy, which holds only in-frame ones; the method was immunoSEQ multiplex PCR. The table has 130,000 or so clones, around 92% seen once. Sequences were derived from peripheral blood, sampled on day 0 of AZD1222 vaccination. The receptors here all came from an adult in good health. Each CDR3 is given with its conserved first and last residue.

TRBV21-1,CASSRPGTGCHSKTQYF
TRBV5-4,CASSLRDGTGEKLFF
TRBV10-3,CAISDRTSGSTGELFF
TRBV5-1,CASSPGKNTEAFF
TRBV6-6,CASTEQGAREKLFF
TRBV11-1,CASSLGVFGAYEQYF
TRBV14,CASSRQGLGNTIYF
TRBV5-1,CASSFLKRGSNTGELFF
TRBV6-6,CASGRGGIGANEKLFF
TRBV24-1,CATSDPGPQGNYGYTF
TRBV2,CASKVVQAPREKLFF
TRBV18,CASSPQSYEQYF
TRBV3-1/TRBV3-2,CASSPGQSYEQYF
TRBV2,CASSEAAQGGGELFF
TRBV7-8,CASSFGQVGPRDEQYF
TRBV28,CASSSGTGWLGANVLTF
TRBV19,CASSSFQDLYEQYF
TRBV29-1,CSVWGATEAFF
TRBV3-1/TRBV3-2,CASRPTPPRRSGWGYTF
TRBV19,CASSMTHISNQPQHF
TRBV7-3,CASSSTGANTEAFF
TRBV18,CASSPRSGNTIYF
TRBV30,CAWSIPGQGLQPQHF
TRBV30,CAWSIGTGVIF
TRBV28,CASSSSFFGQFHSNQPQHF
TRBV9,CATAPGSWADTQYF
TRBV6-6,CASSSGTANTEAFF
TRBV28,CASSLLGASGNTIYF
TRBV3-1/TRBV3-2,CASSQDRTSADTQYF
TRBV7-9,CASSLPIKGASGNTIYF
TRBV6-6,CASSYRVSGANVLTF
TRBV6-5,CATRGPGEHYGYTF
TRBV5-6,CASSLTGASRNEQFF
TRBV29-1,CSVVEQGARYTF
TRBV5-1,CASSLVSSNTEAFF
TRBV18,CASSPPSVNTEAFF
TRBV5-6,CASSWLGRVNTEAFF
TRBV3-1/TRBV3-2,CASSQDGTSTDTQYF
TRBV6-1,CASSELTGGLDGYTF
TRBV7-3,CASSLNPGQGNGYTF
TRBV29-1,CSVNPGQGSEGGVAGELFF
TRBV5-1,CASSLDIGGRSYNEQFF
TRBV3-1/TRBV3-2,CASSPGLGYTF
TRBV5-6,CASSLTHTGELFF
TRBV7-8,CASSSIRDRYEQYF
TRBV19,CASRRQGNTEAFF
TRBV19,CASRRELITLSNQPQHF
TRBV7-9,CASSSLPAGLYNEQFF
TRBV3-1/TRBV3-2,CASSQRQGFYGYTF
TRBV5-6,CASSKQGTQNYGYTF
TRBV5-1,CASSRGGSTGYEQYF
TRBV21-1,CASSKGRTDGGCGYTF
TRBV25-1,CASSVLPETQYF
TRBV9,CASSVVHGPGNYGYTF
TRBV9,CASSDGAGVGTDTQYF
TRBV28,CASARGSNQPQHF
TRBV7-9,CASSFGSQSGYTF
TRBV10-3,CAISDPGLAQGNEQFF